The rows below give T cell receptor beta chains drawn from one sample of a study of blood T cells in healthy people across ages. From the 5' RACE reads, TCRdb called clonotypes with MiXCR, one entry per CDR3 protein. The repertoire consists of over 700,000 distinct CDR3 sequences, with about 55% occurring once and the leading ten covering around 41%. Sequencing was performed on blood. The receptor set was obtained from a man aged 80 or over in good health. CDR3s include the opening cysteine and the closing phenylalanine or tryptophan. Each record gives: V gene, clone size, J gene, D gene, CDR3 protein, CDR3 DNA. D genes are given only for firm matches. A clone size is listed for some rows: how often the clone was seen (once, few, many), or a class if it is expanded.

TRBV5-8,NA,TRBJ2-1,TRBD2,CASSSPGGLAVREQFF,TGTGCCAGCAGCTCCCCCGGGGGACTAGCGGTTCGGGAGCAGTTCTTC
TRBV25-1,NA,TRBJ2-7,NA,CASRIRTAPSYEQYF,TGTGCCAGCCGGATCCGGACAGCACCTTCCTACGAGCAGTACTTC
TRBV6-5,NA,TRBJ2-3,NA,CASTLRGTTDTQYF,TGTGCCAGCACCCTACGGGGAACCACAGATACGCAGTATTTT
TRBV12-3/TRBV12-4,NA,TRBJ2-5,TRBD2,CASSFGGRSQETQYF,TGTGCCAGCAGTTTCGGCGGGAGGTCCCAAGAGACCCAGTACTTC
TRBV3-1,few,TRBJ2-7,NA,CASSQGSGRSYEQYF,TGTGCCAGCAGCCAAGGGTCCGGGAGATCCTACGAGCAGTACTTC
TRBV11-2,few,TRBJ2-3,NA,CASRYRVATDTQYF,TGTGCCAGCAGATACAGGGTTGCTACAGATACGCAGTATTTT
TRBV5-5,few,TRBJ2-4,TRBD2,CASSLMGGGDIQYF,TGTGCCAGCAGCTTGATGGGGGGGGGAGACATTCAGTACTTC
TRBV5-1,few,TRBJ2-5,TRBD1,CASSLQSPGQGETQYF,TGCGCCAGCAGCTTGCAATCGCCGGGACAGGGGGAGACCCAGTACTTC
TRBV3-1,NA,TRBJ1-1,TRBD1,CASSQDIVGRGGTEAFF,TGTGCCAGCAGCCAAGATATCGTAGGCAGGGGGGGGACTGAAGCTTTCTTT
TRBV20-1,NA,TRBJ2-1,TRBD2,CSASLAATYNEQFF,TGCAGTGCTAGCCTAGCGGCTACCTACAATGAGCAGTTCTTC
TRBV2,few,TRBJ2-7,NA,CASRRQGLSYEQYF,TGTGCCAGCAGGCGGCAGGGCCTCTCCTACGAGCAGTACTTC
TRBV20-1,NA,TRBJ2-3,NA,CSARESATDTQYF,TGCAGTGCTAGAGAAAGCGCCACAGATACGCAGTATTTT
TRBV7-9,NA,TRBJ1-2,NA,CASSRQAGRGNYGYTF,TGTGCCAGCAGCCGGCAGGCGGGCCGAGGGAACTATGGCTACACCTTC
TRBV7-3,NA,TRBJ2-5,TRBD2,CASSTGLAGEETQYF,TGTGCCAGCAGCACGGGACTAGCGGGAGAAGAGACCCAGTACTTC
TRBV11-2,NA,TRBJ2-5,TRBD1,CASSLVGQGVSEQYF,TGTGCCAGCAGCTTAGTGGGACAGGGGGTAAGTGAGCAGTACTTC
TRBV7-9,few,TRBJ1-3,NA,CASSGTAPKAGNTIYF,TGTGCCAGCAGCGGTACGGCGCCCAAGGCTGGAAACACCATATATTTT
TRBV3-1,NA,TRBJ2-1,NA,CASSQERLGEQFF,TGTGCCAGCAGCCAAGAACGGCTTGGGGAGCAGTTCTTC
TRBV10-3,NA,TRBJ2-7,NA,CAISTILAYEQYF,TGTGCCATCAGCACGATACTAGCCTACGAGCAGTACTTC
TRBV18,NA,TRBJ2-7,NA,CASSLDVGGLSYEQYF,TGTGCCAGCTCACTAGACGTCGGTGGGCTATCCTACGAGCAGTACTTC
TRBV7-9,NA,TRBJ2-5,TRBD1,CASSGDRGLETQYF,TGTGCCAGCAGCGGGGACAGGGGCTTAGAGACCCAGTACTTC
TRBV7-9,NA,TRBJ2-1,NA,CASIRKGHEQFF,TGTGCCAGCATCCGTAAGGGTCATGAGCAGTTCTTC
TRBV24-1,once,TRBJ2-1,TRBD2,CATSDYGTSGSDEQFF,TGTGCCACCAGTGACTACGGGACTAGCGGGAGCGATGAGCAGTTCTTC
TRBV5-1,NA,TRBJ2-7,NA,CASSLVGDPRNEQYF,TGCGCCAGCAGCTTGGTTGGAGACCCACGGAACGAGCAGTACTTC
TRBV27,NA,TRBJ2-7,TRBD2,CASSPRTSTEQYF,TGTGCCAGCAGTCCGCGGACTAGTACGGAGCAGTACTTC
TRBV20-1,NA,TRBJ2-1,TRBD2,CSARWAGGLNEQFF,TGCAGTGCTAGATGGGCGGGAGGGCTCAATGAGCAGTTCTTC
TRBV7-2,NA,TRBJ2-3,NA,CASSFPGLLSTDTQYF,TGTGCCAGCAGCTTCCCAGGGCTTCTTAGCACAGATACGCAGTATTTT
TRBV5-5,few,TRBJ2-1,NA,CASSFEGSKGNEQFF,TGTGCCAGCAGCTTTGAGGGCTCAAAAGGGAATGAGCAGTTCTTC
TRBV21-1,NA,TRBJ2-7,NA,CASSKVDREGGEQYF,TGTGCCAGCAGCAAAGTGGACAGGGAAGGGGGCGAGCAGTACTTC
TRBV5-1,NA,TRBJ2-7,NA,CASSLVAGSSYEQYF,TGCGCCAGCAGCTTGGTGGCCGGGAGCTCCTACGAGCAGTACTTC